This TCR beta chain was sequenced in a study of long-term antiretroviral therapy in people with HIV. Turning to the study itself: Sampling started about a decade before the 2015 immediate-ART recommendation. Study outcomes and limitations: Among HIV repertoires, CDR3 length ranges were narrower than those of controls. Patients on ART gained diversity, which nonetheless stayed below transplant donor controls.

The CDR3 covers 14 residues. CDR1 SGHTA and CDR2 FQGNSA come from the germline V gene. The ends were cut back, 5 bases at V and 4 bases at J, with 9 bases in the middle. In the case of this clone: Its antigen is currently unknown.

Assay version v3.0 of immunoSEQ was used, and it was run at survey level. Measured with immunoSEQ multiplex PCR; TCRdb has only the in-frame clones, and not every one. This sample has approximately 24,000 clones, with roughly 80% found just once. This receptor was identified in a woman aged 25-40 years with HIV. The sequencing here drew on unsorted PBMCs, taken 1.1 years before starting antiretroviral therapy. This sequence joins TRBV7-2 and TRBJ1-6, with a possible D match to TRBD1 (5 bases). CDR3 in amino acids: CASSPGRYNSPLHF. CDR3 bases: TGTGCCAGCAGCCCGGGACGGTATAATTCACCCCTCCACTTT. Using reference TRBV7-2 and TRBJ1-6 for the parts outside the CDR3, the full variable domain is GAGVSQSPSNKVTEKGKDVELRCDPISGHTALYWYRQSLGQGLEFLIYFQGNSAPDKSGLPSDRFSAERTGGSVSTLTIQRTQQEDSAVYLCASSPGRYNSPLHFGNGTRLTVT.